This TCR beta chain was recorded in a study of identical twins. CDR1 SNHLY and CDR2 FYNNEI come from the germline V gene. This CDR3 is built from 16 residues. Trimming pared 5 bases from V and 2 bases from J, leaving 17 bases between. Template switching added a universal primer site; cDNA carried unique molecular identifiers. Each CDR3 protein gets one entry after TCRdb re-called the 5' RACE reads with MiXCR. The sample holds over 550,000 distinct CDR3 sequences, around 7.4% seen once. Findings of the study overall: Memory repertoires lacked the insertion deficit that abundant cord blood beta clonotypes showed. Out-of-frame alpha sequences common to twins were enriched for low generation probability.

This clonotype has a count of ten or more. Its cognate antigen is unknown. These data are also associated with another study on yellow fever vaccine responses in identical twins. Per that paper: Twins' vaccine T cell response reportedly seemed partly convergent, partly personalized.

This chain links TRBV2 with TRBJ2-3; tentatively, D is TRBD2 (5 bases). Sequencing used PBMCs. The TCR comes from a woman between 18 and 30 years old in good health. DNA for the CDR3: TGTGCCAGCAGTCGAGAGGGCCTACTCTTCACAGATACGCAGTATTTT. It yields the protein CASSREGLLFTDTQYF.